The clone carrying this T cell receptor (beta chain) was detected many times. Germline values: CDR1 SGDLS, CDR2 YYNGEE. J was trimmed by 5 bases and V by 3 bases; bases with no gene match: 12. CDR3 size: 16 residues. This sample is drawn from a study of blood T cells in healthy people across ages. A second PCR, run for roughly 7 to 12 cycles, used a sample-barcoded 5' primer plus a J-beta primer mix. MiXCR, applied by TCRdb to the 5' RACE reads, yields one record per CDR3 protein. The profile shows fewer than 800,000 distinct CDR3 sequences, more than 20% of them singletons. This receptor was obtained from a man in his 70s in good health. V is TRBV9 and J is TRBJ2-5; 8 nucleotides match TRBD2. Sequencing was carried out using blood. The chain's CDR3 is CASSALGAGVGETQYF. In DNA form, the CDR3 reads TGTGCCAGCAGCGCCCTAGGAGCGGGAGTTGGGGAGACCCAGTACTTC. The full variable domain, rest sourced from reference TRBV9 and TRBJ2-5, is DSGVTQTPKHLITATGQRVTLRCSPRSGDLSVYWYQQSLDQGLQFLIQYYNGEERAKGNILERFSAQQFPDLHSELNLSSLELGDSALYFCASSALGAGVGETQYFGPGTRLLVL.